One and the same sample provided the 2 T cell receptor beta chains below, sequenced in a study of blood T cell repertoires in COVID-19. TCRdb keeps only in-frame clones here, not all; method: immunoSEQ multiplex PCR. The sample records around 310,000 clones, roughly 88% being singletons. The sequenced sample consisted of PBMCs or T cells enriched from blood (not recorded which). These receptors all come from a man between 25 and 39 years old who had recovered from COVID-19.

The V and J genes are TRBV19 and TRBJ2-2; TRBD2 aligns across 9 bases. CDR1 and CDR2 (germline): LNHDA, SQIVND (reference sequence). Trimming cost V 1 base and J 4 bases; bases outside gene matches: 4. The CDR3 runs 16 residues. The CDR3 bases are TGTGCCAGTAGTATAGCAGGTAGCGGGGGCACCGGGGAGCTGTTTTTT. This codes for CASSIAGSGGTGELFF.

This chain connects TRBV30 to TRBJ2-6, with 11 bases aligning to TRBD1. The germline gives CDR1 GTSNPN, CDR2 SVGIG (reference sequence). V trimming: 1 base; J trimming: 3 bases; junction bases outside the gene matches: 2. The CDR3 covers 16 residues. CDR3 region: CAWSEDRGLGANVLTF. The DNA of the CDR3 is TGTGCCTGGAGTGAGGACAGGGGGCTTGGGGCCAACGTCCTGACTTTC.